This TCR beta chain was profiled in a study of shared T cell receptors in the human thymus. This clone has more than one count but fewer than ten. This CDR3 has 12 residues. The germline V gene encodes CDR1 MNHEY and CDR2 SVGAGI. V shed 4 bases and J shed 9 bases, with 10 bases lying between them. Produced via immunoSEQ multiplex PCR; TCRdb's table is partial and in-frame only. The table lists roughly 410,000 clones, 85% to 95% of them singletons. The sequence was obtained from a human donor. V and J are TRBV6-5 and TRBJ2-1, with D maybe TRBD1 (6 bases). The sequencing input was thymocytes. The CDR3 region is CASSLQGSEQFF. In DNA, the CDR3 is TGTGCCAGCAGTTTACAGGGAAGTGAGCAGTTCTTC.